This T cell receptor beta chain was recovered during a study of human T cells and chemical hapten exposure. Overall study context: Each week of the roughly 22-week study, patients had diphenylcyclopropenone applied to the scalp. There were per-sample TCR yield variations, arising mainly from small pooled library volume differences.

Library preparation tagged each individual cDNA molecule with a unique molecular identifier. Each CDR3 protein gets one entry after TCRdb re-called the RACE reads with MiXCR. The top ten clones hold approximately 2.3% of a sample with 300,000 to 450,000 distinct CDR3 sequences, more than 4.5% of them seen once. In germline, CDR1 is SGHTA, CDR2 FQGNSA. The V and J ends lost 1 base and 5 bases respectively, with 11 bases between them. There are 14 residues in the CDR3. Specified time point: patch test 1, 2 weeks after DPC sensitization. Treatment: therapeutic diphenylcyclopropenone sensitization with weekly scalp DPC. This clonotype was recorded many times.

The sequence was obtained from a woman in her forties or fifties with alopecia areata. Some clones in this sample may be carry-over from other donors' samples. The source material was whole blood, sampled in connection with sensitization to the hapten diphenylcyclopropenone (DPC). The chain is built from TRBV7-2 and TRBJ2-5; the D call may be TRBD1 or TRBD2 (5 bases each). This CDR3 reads CASSLELGEETQYF. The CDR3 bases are TGTGCCAGCAGCTTAGAGTTAGGGGAGGAGACCCAGTACTTC.